These 27 T cell receptor beta chains share one sample of origin, sequenced in a study of T cells in Graves' hyperthyroidism and ophthalmopathy. Authors of the study amplified TCR beta CDR3 regions from RNA transcripts. HTBI primers were used for first-round RT-PCR of the TCR CDR3. TCRdb redid the calling of the multiplex PCR reads with MiXCR, one entry per CDR3 protein. The sample carries hundreds of thousands of distinct CDR3 sequences, roughly an eighth recorded once. Sequenced material: blood. Every receptor here comes from a man over 45 with Graves' ophthalmopathy.

The rearrangement uses TRBV6-1 and TRBJ1-2; D remains unclear. Germline assignment: CDR1 MNHNS and CDR2 SASEGT. The V and J ends lost 5 bases and 4 bases respectively, with 17 bases between them. There are 15 residues in the CDR3. CDR3 coding DNA: TGTGCCAGCAGTTATAGTGGAACACACCGCTATGGCTACACCTTC. Amino acids: CASSYSGTHRYGYTF.

At least ten counts were recorded for this clonotype. CDR3 region: CASSLPYEQYF. CDR3 nucleotide sequence: TGTGCCAGCAGTTTACCCTACGAGCAGTACTTC. This rearrangement joins TRBV27 to TRBJ2-7; D is uncertain. CDR1 is MNHEY, CDR2 SMNVEV, per germline (reference sequence). The CDR3 runs to 11 residues. Trimming took 2 bases from V and 2 from J, leaving 1 base between them.

This clonotype appeared many times. The chain employs TRBV7-9 and TRBJ1-3, with 10 bases lining up with TRBD1. The CDR3 runs to 16 residues. Germline CDR1 and CDR2: SEHNR and FQNEAQ (reference sequence). V lost 5 bases, J lost 3 bases, and 7 bases stayed unmatched. The CDR3 protein is CASSKTGGAGGNTIYF. The CDR3 nucleotides read TGTGCCAGCAGCAAGACAGGGGGCGCTGGTGGAAACACCATATATTTT.

This clonotype has ten or more counts. The chain combines TRBV11-3 with TRBJ2-2; TRBD1 might be the D (5 bases). CDR3 size: 15 residues. V was clipped by 1 base and J by 5 bases, with 11 bases between them. The germline V gene has CDR1 SGHNT and CDR2 YENEEA. The CDR3 loop reads CASSLVGAGTGELFF. CDR3 nucleotides: TGTGCCAGCAGCTTAGTTGGGGCTGGGACCGGGGAGCTGTTTTTT.

This clonotype appeared many times. V and J are TRBV6-1 and TRBJ2-1; tentatively, D is TRBD2 (5 bases). V lost 6 bases, J lost 9 bases, and 12 bases lay in between. Germline loops: CDR1 MNHNS, CDR2 SASEGT. The length of the CDR3 is 12 residues. Here the CDR3 reads CASREASSEQFF. In DNA form, the CDR3 reads TGTGCCAGCAGGGAGGCCAGCTCTGAGCAGTTCTTC.

The chain combines TRBV27 with TRBJ1-3, with 10 bases matching TRBD1. From germline, CDR1 is MNHEY and CDR2 SMNVEV (reference sequence). This CDR3 has 15 residues. Trimming removed 5 bases from V and 3 bases from J; junction bases left unmatched: 4. The DNA of the CDR3 is TGTGCCAGCAGTCCTGACAGGGGGCTTGGAAACACCATATATTTT. As protein: CASSPDRGLGNTIYF.

The rearrangement joins TRBV14 to TRBJ2-5; 7 bases align to TRBD2. CDR1 is SGHDN and CDR2 is FVKESK in the germline V gene. This CDR3 contains 16 residues. The ends lost 1 base at V and 4 bases at J; junction bases unmatched: 9. CDR3 sequence: CASSQGLALVVETQYF. The DNA of the CDR3 is TGTGCCAGCAGCCAAGGACTAGCCCTGGTGGTAGAGACCCAGTACTTC.

This clonotype has more than one count but fewer than ten. The chain is built from TRBV28 and TRBJ2-7; 8 bases match TRBD2. The CDR3 has 15 residues. CDR1 MDHEN and CDR2 SYDVKM come from the germline V gene. Trimming took 5 bases from V and 0 from J; bases not matched to a gene: 6. The CDR3 region is CASSRAGALSYEQYF. The CDR3 DNA follows: TGTGCCAGCAGTCGAGCGGGAGCCCTCTCCTACGAGCAGTACTTC.

This clonotype has only a few counts. A much larger clone differs from this one at a single base, so this may be a read error. V is TRBV12-3 or TRBV12-4 and J is TRBJ2-1; D is perhaps TRBD2 (5 bases). The V end lost 6 bases, the J end lost 9 bases, and 12 bases lay between the germline ends. This CDR3 comprises 12 residues. Here the CDR3 DNA reads TGTGCCAGCAGCCTGGGGAGCAGTGAGCAGTTCTTC. Its protein product is CASSLGSSEQFF.

There are a few counts of this clonotype. The V gene is TRBV3-1, the J gene TRBJ2-2; TRBD2 aligns across 7 bases. The germline gives CDR1 LGHDT, CDR2 YNNKEL (reference sequence). The CDR3 contains 15 residues. J gave up 3 bases and V 2 bases, and 3 bases lay outside the gene matches. This chain's CDR3 is CASSQRAGYTGELFF. DNA of the CDR3: TGTGCCAGCAGCCAAAGAGCGGGGTACACCGGGGAGCTGTTTTTT.

The V and J genes are TRBV29-1 and TRBJ2-3; the D gene is possibly TRBD2 (7 bases). The CDR3 contains 13 residues. Between the trimmed V and J ends, which lost 4 bases and 3 bases, there was a span of 11 bases. Germline CDR1 reads SQVTM; CDR2 reads ANQGSEA. The CDR3 region is CSVGGGATDTQYF. The CDR3 DNA is TGCAGCGTTGGGGGGGGGGCGACAGATACGCAGTATTTT.

This clonotype was seen at least ten times. This rearrangement joins TRBV3-1 to TRBJ2-7; the D is unclear. CDR1 and CDR2 (germline): LGHDT, YNNKEL (reference sequence). V was cut by 3 bases and J by 3 bases, with 6 bases left in between. This CDR3 comprises 12 residues. The CDR3, as DNA: TGTGCCAGCAGCCATGGCAACTACGAGCAGTACTTC. It specifies CASSHGNYEQYF.

This clonotype appeared many times. The chain couples TRBV5-1 to TRBJ1-6; D unclear. This CDR3 spans 15 amino acids. Per the germline V gene, CDR1 is SGHRS and CDR2 is YFSETQ. Between the trimmed V and J ends, which lost 4 bases and 5 bases, there was a span of 13 bases. CDR3 loop: CASSLRTGNNSPLHF. The CDR3 region has the DNA TGCGCCAGCAGCCTAAGGACGGGGAATAATTCACCCCTCCACTTT.

The V call is TRBV10-2, the J call TRBJ2-4; the D gene is possibly TRBD2 (6 bases). CDR1 and CDR2 (germline): WSHSY, SAAADI. The V end was cut by 4 bases, the J end by 3 bases, with 25 bases between. The CDR3 runs 19 residues. The CDR3 region is CASSVDRGLGTGGKNIQYF. CDR3 nucleotide sequence: TGCGCCAGCAGTGTGGATCGGGGACTTGGGACGGGTGGCAAAAACATTCAGTACTTC.

This clonotype was found many times. The J gene is TRBJ2-7, the V gene TRBV30; the match to TRBD1 covers 7 bases. Germline V lookup: CDR1 GTSNPN, CDR2 SVGIG (reference sequence). This CDR3 region has 12 residues. This CDR3 reads CALSRDSHEQYF. The CDR3 DNA reads TGTGCGCTGAGCCGGGACAGCCACGAGCAGTACTTC.

This clonotype was seen repeatedly, ten times or more. This sequence joins TRBV5-5 and TRBJ2-1; 10 bases map to TRBD2. Germline CDR1 is SGHKS and CDR2 is YYEKEE (reference sequence). V trimming: 1 base; J trimming: 10 bases; junction bases outside the gene matches: 5. The CDR3 loop spans 14 amino acids. The CDR3 DNA is TGTGCCAGCAGCTTGCTAGCGGGAGTTGGCGAGCAGTTCTTC. This gives the protein CASSLLAGVGEQFF.

This clonotype was picked up many times. The chain employs TRBV19 and TRBJ2-5, with D perhaps being TRBD1 or TRBD2 (5 bases each). The CDR3 extends over 13 amino acids. V lost 4 bases, J lost 2 bases, and 8 bases lay in between. CDR1 is LNHDA and CDR2 is SQIVND in the germline V gene (reference sequence). The CDR3 nucleotides read TGTGCCAGTAGTAGGGACGGTCAAGAGACCCAGTACTTC. It specifies CASSRDGQETQYF. The complete variable domain, with remaining parts taken from reference TRBV19 and TRBJ2-5, reads DGGITQSPKYLFRKEGQNVTLSCEQNLNHDAMYWYRQDPGQGLRLIYYSQIVNDFQKGDIAEGYSVSREKKESFPLTVTSAQKNPTAFYLCASSRDGQETQYFGPGTRLLVL.

This clonotype was detected many times. The V call is TRBV7-9, the J call TRBJ2-1; TRBD2 matches at 8 bases. The CDR3 runs to 15 residues. CDR1 is SEHNR, CDR2 FQNEAQ, per germline (reference sequence). V gave up 5 bases and J gave up 6 bases; unmatched junction bases: 9. The DNA of the CDR3 is TGTGCCAGCAGCGGGCTCCGGACTAGCAGCAATGAGCAGTTCTTC. It codes for CASSGLRTSSNEQFF.

The rearrangement joins TRBV7-6 to TRBJ2-2; 9 bases are a match to TRBD2. The V segment lost 2 bases and the J segment 2 bases; nucleotides outside the gene matches: 9. The length of the CDR3 is 18 residues. Germline assignment: CDR1 SGHVS and CDR2 FNYEAQ. CDR3 residues: CASSLSLTGTSNTGELFF. CDR3 nucleotide sequence: TGTGCCAGCAGCTTAAGTCTTACCGGGACTAGCAACACCGGGGAGCTGTTTTTT.

This clonotype was seen a handful of times. J is TRBJ2-7 and V is TRBV19, with TRBD1 matching over 10 bases. J lost 2 bases, V lost 6 bases, and 7 bases had no gene match. This CDR3 spans 15 amino acids. The V gene's germline CDR1 is LNHDA and CDR2 SQIVND (reference sequence). CDR3 region: CASSRTGTGAYEQYF. The CDR3 nucleotides read TGTGCCAGTAGCCGAACCGGGACAGGGGCCTACGAGCAGTACTTC.

The chain is built from TRBV7-9 and TRBJ2-2; no reliable D call. Germline CDR1 reads SEHNR; CDR2 reads FQNEAQ (reference sequence). The CDR3 is 16 amino acids. Deletions cut 6 bases from V and 1 base from J, with 15 bases between. CDR3 amino acids: CASRDYFGGNTGELFF. The CDR3 region has the DNA TGTGCCAGCAGGGATTACTTTGGCGGGAACACCGGGGAGCTGTTTTTT.

This clonotype was seen ten or more times. V and J are TRBV20-1 and TRBJ2-1; the D call may be TRBD1 or TRBD2 (6 bases each). The V end was cut by 1 base, the J end by 6 bases, with 13 bases between. This CDR3 has 14 residues. The germline V gene encodes CDR1 DFQATT and CDR2 SNEGSKA (reference sequence). The CDR3 loop reads CSARVGRGGNEQFF. Here the CDR3 DNA reads TGCAGTGCTAGAGTCGGGAGAGGGGGCAATGAGCAGTTCTTC.

With regard to this clonotype: Just one base apart from a much larger clone, this may be a read error. The chain joins TRBV30 to TRBJ1-2; D perhaps matches TRBD1 (5 bases). Trimming shortened V by 3 bases and J by 5 bases, and 13 bases separated the two germline ends. CDR1 is GTSNPN and CDR2 is SVGIG in the germline V gene (reference sequence). CDR3 size: 13 residues. The CDR3 sequence is CAWSQGVDYGYTF. CDR3 bases: TGTGCCTGGAGCCAGGGTGTGGATTATGGCTACACCTTC.

This clonotype showed up just a few times. CDR3 DNA: TGTGCCAGTATCGTAGGCCGGGGCCTGAATCAGCCCCAGCATTTT. Its translation is CASIVGRGLNQPQHF. This chain links TRBV19 with TRBJ1-5; the D gene is possibly TRBD1 (5 bases). Trimming removed 7 bases at V and 4 bases at J, with 17 bases between. The CDR3 has 15 amino acids. Germline V gene data show CDR1 as LNHDA and CDR2 as SQIVND (reference sequence).

This clonotype was observed many times. The chain carries TRBV6-1 and TRBJ1-5; D is possibly TRBD1 (6 bases). The CDR3 has 16 residues. Germline CDR1 and CDR2: MNHNS and SASEGT. V shed 6 bases and J shed 0 bases, with 15 bases lying between them. The CDR3, as DNA: TGTGCCAGCAGCGAGAACAGGGTTATTAGCAATCAGCCCCAGCATTTT. Its translation is CASSENRVISNQPQHF.

To note about this clonotype: Given a much more abundant clone one base away, this may be a read error. The chain carries TRBV30 and TRBJ1-4; 8 bases align to TRBD1. Germline loops: CDR1 GTSNPN, CDR2 SVGIG (reference sequence). The CDR3 totals 14 residues. CDR3 bases: TGTGCCTGCACCAGACAGGGGACTAATGAAACACTGTTTTTT. Translating it yields CACTRQGTNETLFF.

The chain links TRBV2 to TRBJ2-3, with TRBD2 as a possible D gene (6 bases). The germline V gene encodes CDR1 SNHLY and CDR2 FYNNEI. Trimming pared 7 bases from V and 2 bases from J, leaving 13 bases between. CDR3 length: 14 amino acids. The CDR3 sequence is CASKEGPHTDTQYF. In nucleotides, the CDR3 is TGTGCCAGCAAGGAGGGGCCCCACACAGATACGCAGTATTTT.